The clone carrying this T cell receptor beta chain was found a few times. Its antigen remains unknown. This entry is derived from a study of Tregs in tolerant kidney transplant recipients. About the study: A 3-day belatacept mixed lymphocyte reaction, sometimes plus 5-day graft donor restimulation, preceded CD4+CD25+CD127- sorting.

Clones were sequenced by immunoSEQ multiplex PCR, and TCRdb holds only the in-frame ones, with some missing. The table lists fewer than 3,000 clones, 30% to 50% of them singletons, with 7% to 9% in the top ten. The receptor was derived from a human donor in good health. The source material was Tregs from blood cultured with allogeneic cells.

CDR3 bases: TGTGCCAGCAGCCGCAGGGGTGCACTTAATTCACCCCTCCACTTT. Translation gives CASSRRGALNSPLHF. The chain is built from TRBV7-9 and TRBJ1-6; a possible D gene is TRBD1 (6 bases). Germline loops: CDR1 SEHNR, CDR2 FQNEAQ (reference sequence). The CDR3 has 15 amino acids. V dropped 5 bases and J dropped 6 bases, with 14 bases sitting between them.